Following are 26 T cell receptor beta chains from one sample sequenced in a study of blood T cell repertoires in COVID-19. The method was immunoSEQ multiplex PCR; TCRdb's version includes in-frame clones alone and lacks a portion of them. The sample records roughly 32,000 clones, approximately 91% being singletons. The source material was peripheral blood. The receptors originated from a man aged 55 to 69 with acute or convalescent COVID-19.

The rearrangement joins TRBV12-5 to TRBJ1-5; TRBD1 aligns across 10 bases. Germline V gene lookup returns CDR1 LGHNT and CDR2 FRNRAP. Losses at the gene ends were 3 bases for V and 6 bases for J; bases not matched to a gene: 8. This CDR3 comprises 16 residues. The CDR3, as DNA: TGTGCTAGTGGTTTCCATCGACAGGGGGCTGGTCAGCCCCAGCATTTT. Its translation: CASGFHRQGAGQPQHF. The variable domain in full, completed from reference TRBV12-5 and TRBJ1-5, reads DARVTQTPRHKVTEMGQEVTMRCQPILGHNTVFWYRQTMMQGLELLAYFRNRAPLDDSGMPKDRFSAEMPDATLATLKIQPSEPRDSAVYFCASGFHRQGAGQPQHFGDGTRLSIL.

The CDR3 sequence is CASSYSMATGGFGQPQHF. The CDR3 DNA is TGTGCCAGCAGTTACTCGATGGCGACAGGGGGTTTTGGTCAGCCCCAGCATTTT. The rearrangement links TRBV6-2 or TRBV6-3 to TRBJ1-5, with TRBD1 identical over 9 bases. V lost 0 bases and J lost 6; bases outside the gene matches: 12. Looked up from germline, CDR1 is MNHEY and CDR2 is SVGEGT. This CDR3 comprises 18 residues.

This rearrangement joins TRBV12-3 or TRBV12-4 to TRBJ1-1; 9 bases are a match to TRBD1. The CDR3 has 13 amino acids. The V gene end was trimmed by 4 bases and the J gene end by 5 bases; junction bases not matched to a gene: 2. For the CDR3, the DNA is TGTGCCAGCAGTTGGACAGGGGCGACTGAAGCTTTCTTT. Amino acid sequence: CASSWTGATEAFF.

V gene TRBV24-1 combines with J gene TRBJ2-5; weak D call: TRBD1 (5 bases). The CDR3 contains 13 residues. V gave up 5 bases and J gave up 4 bases, with 10 bases separating them. Per the germline V gene, CDR1 is KGHDR and CDR2 is SFDVKD. CDR3 in amino acids: CATSARGTETQYF. The CDR3 region has the DNA TGTGCCACCAGTGCAAGGGGCACAGAGACCCAGTACTTC.

This clone was seen a single time. The V call is TRBV27, the J call TRBJ2-3; D is uncertain. This CDR3 is built from 14 residues. CDR1 and CDR2 (germline): MNHEY, SMNVEV (reference sequence). Trimming pared 4 bases from V and 0 bases from J, leaving 8 bases between. CDR3 DNA: TGTGCCAGCAGTTACGTGAGAAGCACAGATACGCAGTATTTT. It translates to CASSYVRSTDTQYF.

The chain couples TRBV5-1 to TRBJ1-2; TRBD1 matches at 10 bases. The junction had 11 bases not matched to a gene; V was cut back by 2 bases and J by 7 bases. The germline V gene encodes CDR1 SGHRS and CDR2 YFSETQ. CDR3 length equals 16 residues. CDR3 sequence (DNA): TGCGCCAGCAGCTTAGACGACAGGGGGCGAGGAAGTGGCTACACCTTC. This sequence encodes CASSLDDRGRGSGYTF.

The V and J genes are TRBV10-3 and TRBJ1-2; 8 nucleotides align to TRBD1. CDR3 length: 15 residues. Trimming took 0 bases from V and 4 from J; bases not matched to a gene: 4. Germline V lookup: CDR1 ENHRY, CDR2 SYGVKD. CDR3 protein: CAISESAGQGYGYTF. In DNA, the CDR3 is TGTGCCATCAGTGAGTCGGCCGGACAGGGCTATGGCTACACCTTC.

The chain couples TRBV5-1 to TRBJ2-5; TRBD2 agrees at 13 bases. Germline V gene sequence: CDR1 SGHRS, CDR2 YFSETQ. The CDR3 has 16 residues. The junction had 9 bases not matched to a gene; V was cut back by 5 bases and J by 5 bases. CDR3 sequence reads: CASRGGLAGDGETQYF. CDR3 in DNA: TGCGCCAGCAGGGGCGGACTAGCGGGAGACGGGGAGACCCAGTACTTC.

The chain has TRBV29-1 and TRBJ2-7, with a weak D call TRBD2 (5 bases). V lost 0 bases to trimming and J lost 0 bases, with 12 bases between them. The CDR3 totals 15 residues. The germline V gene encodes CDR1 SQVTM and CDR2 ANQGSEA. CDR3 sequence reads: CSVEDEGGSSYEQYF. The CDR3 region has the DNA TGCAGCGTTGAAGATGAGGGCGGAAGCTCCTACGAGCAGTACTTC.

The chain couples TRBV30 to TRBJ2-7; TRBD2 might be the D (6 bases). CDR1 is GTSNPN and CDR2 is SVGIG in the germline V gene (reference sequence). The CDR3 is 12 amino acids. V lost 2 bases, J lost 3 bases, and 8 bases lay in between. The chain's CDR3 is CAWSLGGYEQYF. In DNA, the CDR3 is TGTGCCTGGAGTTTGGGGGGCTACGAGCAGTACTTC.

The chain uses TRBV20-1 and TRBJ2-1, with 9 bases matching TRBD2. After removal of 3 bases from V and 4 bases from J, the junction contained 10 bases not matched to a gene. CDR1 DFQATT and CDR2 SNEGSKA come from the germline V gene (reference sequence). CDR3 size: 16 residues. The CDR3 nucleotides are TGCAGTGCTAGTTTGACTAGCGGAGGAATTTACAATGAGCAGTTCTTC. It encodes CSASLTSGGIYNEQFF.

This sequence joins TRBV4-1 and TRBJ1-2; D is possibly TRBD1 (5 bases). CDR1 and CDR2 from the germline V gene are MGHRA and YSYEKL. V lost 4 bases and J lost 14, with 26 bases in between. This CDR3 contains 15 residues. CDR3 residues: CASSRSTVDQTALTF. The DNA of the CDR3 is TGCGCCAGCAGCCGATCGACAGTCGATCAGACCGCGCTTACCTTC.

This clone was counted only a few times. V is TRBV4-1 and J is TRBJ1-1, with D possibly being TRBD1 (6 bases). The V and J ends lost 0 bases and 4 bases respectively, with 12 bases between them. Per germline, CDR1 MGHRA and CDR2 YSYEKL. This CDR3 has 15 residues. In DNA, the CDR3 is TGCGCCAGCAGCCAAGAAAGACAGGTCGGCACTGAAGCTTTCTTT. It specifies CASSQERQVGTEAFF.

The rearrangement joins TRBV7-9 to TRBJ2-1; weak D call: TRBD2 (6 bases). Germline V lookup: CDR1 SEHNR, CDR2 FQNEAQ (reference sequence). V lost 4 bases, J lost 2 bases, and 15 bases lay in between. The CDR3 consists of 16 residues. This chain's CDR3 is CASSSLWGLTYNEQFF. The CDR3 region has the DNA TGTGCCAGCAGCTCCCTGTGGGGACTTACCTACAATGAGCAGTTCTTC.

The chain is built from TRBV5-8 and TRBJ2-1, with D unclear. The germline CDR1 and CDR2 sequences are SGHTS and YDEGEE. The V and J ends lost 4 bases and 15 bases respectively, with 14 bases between them. This CDR3 region has 11 residues. The CDR3 sequence is CASSLIRPLFF. CDR3 DNA sequence: TGTGCCAGCAGCCTCATCCGTCCACTGTTCTTC.

The chain couples TRBV6-2 or TRBV6-3 to TRBJ2-3; unclear D gene. Germline V gene data show CDR1 as MNHEY and CDR2 as SVGEGT. V lost 5 bases to trimming and J lost 3 bases, with 3 bases between them. The CDR3 totals 11 residues. The CDR3, as DNA: TGTGCCAGCAGTCAGACAGATACGCAGTATTTT. As protein: CASSQTDTQYF.

The genes are TRBV7-9 and TRBJ1-1; no reliable D call. The length of the CDR3 is 15 residues. Deletions cut 0 bases from V and 2 bases from J, with 10 bases between. Germline V gives CDR1 SEHNR, CDR2 FQNEAQ (reference sequence). The CDR3 here is CASSLAQAVNTEAFF. The CDR3 DNA reads TGTGCCAGCAGCTTAGCCCAAGCGGTAAACACTGAAGCTTTCTTT.

This chain links TRBV18 with TRBJ2-5, with D uncertain. This CDR3 comprises 13 residues. Trimming removed 3 bases at V and 4 bases at J, with 9 bases between. Per germline, CDR1 KGHSH and CDR2 LQKENI. The CDR3 reads CASSPPPGETQYF. DNA of the CDR3: TGTGCCAGCTCACCTCCCCCCGGAGAGACCCAGTACTTC.

A remark on this clone: The same CDR3 also results from other DNA sequences found in this sample. The rearrangement joins TRBV11-2 to TRBJ1-1, with D uncertain. Germline lookup yields CDR1 SGHAT and CDR2 FQNNGV. This CDR3 region has 13 residues. V lost 0 bases and J lost 1, with 3 bases in between. Here the CDR3 reads CASSLDRNTEAFF. The CDR3 bases are TGTGCCAGCAGCTTAGATAGGAACACTGAAGCTTTCTTT.

Only one count was recorded for this clone. The V call is TRBV7-6, the J call TRBJ2-5; D may be TRBD2 (6 bases). Trimming removed 5 bases from V and 1 base from J, with 14 bases in between. The CDR3 has 15 amino acids. Germline lookup yields CDR1 SGHVS and CDR2 FNYEAQ. This CDR3 reads CASSVGHSGQETQYF. The CDR3 DNA follows: TGTGCCAGCAGCGTAGGACATAGCGGCCAAGAGACCCAGTACTTC.

This clone was counted only a few times. The rearrangement joins TRBV5-4 to TRBJ2-2; D unresolved. This CDR3 is 12 amino acids long. Trimming shortened V by 0 bases and J by 8 bases, and 5 bases separated the two germline ends. Germline V gene data show CDR1 as SGHNT and CDR2 as YYREEE (reference sequence). The CDR3 sequence: CASSLGQGELFF. DNA for the CDR3: TGTGCCAGCAGCTTGGGACAAGGGGAGCTGTTTTTT.

This rearrangement joins TRBV5-1 to TRBJ2-1, with D tentatively TRBD2 (5 bases). Germline CDR1 is SGHRS and CDR2 is YFSETQ. There are 16 residues in the CDR3. V lost 4 bases, J lost 7 bases, and 21 bases lay in between. The chain's CDR3 is CASSLNTQSWRNEQFF. The CDR3 bases are TGCGCCAGCAGCCTAAATACCCAAAGTTGGAGGAATGAGCAGTTCTTC.

CDR3 in amino acids: CAWSLPPGLRIHGYTF. In nucleotides, the CDR3 is TGTGCCTGGAGTCTACCCCCGGGACTCCGGATCCATGGCTACACCTTC. The gene calls are TRBV30 and TRBJ1-2, with D possibly matching TRBD1 (5 bases). V was clipped by 2 bases and J by 6 bases, with 22 bases between them. CDR3 length: 16 amino acids. CDR1 GTSNPN and CDR2 SVGIG come from the germline V gene (reference sequence).

The CDR3 region has the DNA TGTGCCAGCAGTTACGGGACAGGGGATCGTGGCTACACCTTC. Residues: CASSYGTGDRGYTF. This rearrangement joins TRBV6-5 to TRBJ1-2; 10 nucleotides line up with TRBD1. The CDR3 contains 14 residues. Germline CDR1 and CDR2: MNHEY and SVGAGI. V trimming: 2 bases; J trimming: 7 bases; junction bases outside the gene matches: 4.

V is TRBV24-1 and J is TRBJ2-3; TRBD2 matches 8 bases. Trimming cost V 6 bases and J 0 bases; bases outside gene matches: 1. CDR1 is KGHDR, CDR2 SFDVKD, per germline. This CDR3 has 14 residues. The CDR3 protein is CATSRGGSTDTQYF. The CDR3 DNA reads TGTGCCACCAGTCGGGGGGGGAGCACAGATACGCAGTATTTT.

The CDR3 DNA is TGTGCCAGCAGCTTATACGCGGGCACTGGGGCCAACGTCCTGACTTTC. Encoded protein: CASSLYAGTGANVLTF. The rearrangement links TRBV11-2 to TRBJ2-6; the D gene is possibly TRBD2 (5 bases). There are 16 residues in the CDR3. Trimming pared 2 bases from V and 2 bases from J, leaving 10 bases between. Looked up from germline, CDR1 is SGHAT and CDR2 is FQNNGV.